The T cell receptor (beta chain) described here comes from a study of T cell responses to AZD1222 COVID-19 vaccine. About the research overall: Analyses pooled second doses at about 4 or about 12 weeks.

Details on this clone: Its antigen is still unknown.

Measured with immunoSEQ multiplex PCR; TCRdb has only the in-frame clones, and not every one. This sample has around 33,000 clones, with about 89% found just once. The germline V gene has CDR1 GTSNPN and CDR2 SVGIG (reference sequence). The CDR3 has 16 residues. V was shortened by 5 bases and J by 7 bases, with 21 bases between the two germline ends. Whole-study results and caveats: Vaccine-associated CD4 TCRs spanned spike, dominant at 160-218 and 743-854. Repertoire collection took place solely once the T cell response had peaked. After two AZD1222 doses, spike-specific TCR breadth and depth rose versus day 0.

Sequencing used peripheral blood, obtained on day 0 of AZD1222 vaccination. The receptor's source is an adult in good health. The V and J genes are TRBV30 and TRBJ1-6; D perhaps matches TRBD1 (6 bases). As DNA, the CDR3 is TGTGCCTGGGGGGCGTACCAGGGGATCCAAAATTCACCCCTCCACTTT. It is translated as CAWGAYQGIQNSPLHF.